This record looks at one T cell receptor (beta chain) sequence and its context. TCRdb reanalyzed the 5' RACE reads, giving one entry per CDR3 protein sequence and no DNA. Recorded for this sample: 350,000 to 450,000 distinct CDR3 sequences. The CDR3 spans 16 residues. Germline CDR1 and CDR2: MNHNS and SASEGT. This entry comes from a study of T cells expressing NK-cell markers. This chain connects TRBV6-1 to TRBJ2-7; TCRdb reports TRBD1, a call that lacks DNA to check it against. This TCR derives from a man aged 18-70 years in good health. Sequenced sample: blood T cells: a sorted CD56 or NKG2C T cell subset, CD4+ or CD8+ T cells, or bulk PBMC T cells (not recorded which). The CDR3 region is CASSEAGWTPSYEQYF.